The source of this TCR beta chain is a study of vaccination effects on CD4 cells after COVID-19 (dated 2022 in TCRdb). About the full investigation: The ViraFEST assay stimulated PBMC with viral peptide pools and then used TCR sequencing to identify antigen-specific CD4+ T cell clonotypes by expansion. Each participant received two doses of an mRNA SARS-CoV-2 vaccine, either BNT162b2 or mRNA-1273. The study compared SARS-CoV-2 spike-specific CD4+ TCR repertoires before and after mRNA vaccination in COVID-19 convalescent patients and infection-naive vaccine recipients. Cultures from other donors in the study were sequenced with the Oncomine TCR Beta short-read assay on an Illumina iSeq 100. The full study included roughly 10 COVID-19 convalescent patients and several SARS-CoV-2-naive healthy vaccine recipients. Two million PBMC per well were cultured with about 9.6 ug/ml peptides in IMDM containing approximately 4.7% human AB serum, around 10 IU/ml IL-2 and gentamicin. General conclusions and limits of the study: Limitations of the study were the small number of convalescent patients and the absence of early post-infection timepoints. Among healthy vaccine recipients, nearly all vaccine-induced clones were SARS-CoV-2 mono-reactive, and just 1 of 255 was cross-reactive with common cold coronaviruses. Both infection-induced and vaccine-induced clones contracted markedly at late post-vaccination timepoints, which is consistent with waning T cell responses.

After 10 days of culture, CD4+ T cells were isolated with the EasySep CD4+ T cell isolation kit. Healthy vaccine recipients had no prior SARS-CoV-2 infection, confirmed by negative nucleocapsid antibodies before and after vaccination. Half of the culture medium was replaced with fresh IL-2-containing medium on days 3 and 7. Unless noted otherwise, every peptide stimulation condition was cultured in triplicate wells. PBMC were separated from whole blood using Ficoll-Paque Plus gradient centrifugation and were then either cryopreserved at -140C or used fresh. The QIAamp micro DNA kit was used to extract genomic DNA from the cultured CD4+ T cells. Sequences MNHNY (CDR1) and SVGAGI (CDR2) are obtained from the germline V gene (reference sequence). Deletion took 6 bases off V and 4 bases off J, with a span of 8 bases between the germline ends. The CDR3 runs 12 amino acids, cysteine and phenylalanine included. The kept DNA is CDR3 alone, 36 bases in frame from the first base.

Library creation used the immunoSEQ multiplex PCR assay. DNA from the cultured and isolated CD4+ T cells underwent TCR beta CDR3 sequencing. The study's own analysis went as follows. Non-productive TCR sequences were removed, reads were trimmed to the CDR3 region, and CDR3s of at least 7 amino acids were retained. Antigen-specific clonotypes were identified with the MANAFEST web app by comparing expansion in peptide wells against reference cultures. Positive clones required FDR<0.05 expansion versus reference and all other wells, odds ratio above 5, and frequency above 0.1% in two replicate wells. A clonotype was defined as cross-reactive if the clonotype was significantly expanded both in SARS-CoV-2 spike wells and in at least one common cold coronavirus spike condition. Levenshtein distance calculated with the stringdist R package was used to assess CDR3 similarity, and unrooted trees were constructed with ape in R 3.6.1. TCRdb stores this immuneACCESS table with in-frame sequences only. Part of the clones is absent; in the studies checked, under half of the shortfall reflects unresolved V genes, and no reason is known for the rest. D and trimming come from the DNA, and the V and J calls and clone size come from that table. The sample table contains around 60,000 clones; only one count was recorded for roughly 80% of them. The ten largest account for around 2.9% of the sample.

Turning to this clone: This receptor's antigen is unknown. No clone much larger than this one lies a single base away; base qualities are absent.

In this chain, TRBV6-6 is recombined with TRBJ2-3, with no reliable assignment of the D segment. The sequence came from a human donor who received a COVID-19 vaccine. Sequences were derived from CD4+ T cells from PBMCs cultured without peptide, sampled before COVID-19 vaccination. The CDR3 in this case is CASSPSPDTQYF. The bases read TGTGCCAGCAGCCCCTCCCCAGATACGCAGTATTTT.